These 6 T cell receptor beta chains share one sample of origin, sequenced in a study of post-analysis software for immune sequencing data. Unique molecular identifiers were built into the TCR beta cDNA libraries. TCRdb reprocessed the PCR reads with MiXCR, giving one entry per CDR3 protein. There are roughly 570,000 distinct CDR3 sequences in the sample; about a third occur only once, and 6% lies in the top ten. These TCRs are of unknown antigen specificity. General observations from the study: Five TRBV segments, including TRBV5-6, TRBV5-1 and TRBV20-1, were more frequent in patients than controls.

The material sequenced was blood. Source of these receptors: a girl aged 2-17 years with multiple sclerosis.

The chain links TRBV6-1 to TRBJ2-3; a weak D match, TRBD2 (6 bases). The CDR3 runs 15 residues. The V end was cut by 0 bases, the J end by 2 bases, with 9 bases between. The V gene's germline CDR1 is MNHNS and CDR2 SASEGT. CDR3 in DNA: TGTGCCAGCAGTGAAGCGCGGGGTTTCACAGATACGCAGTATTTT. It encodes CASSEARGFTDTQYF.

This chain joins TRBV6-5 and TRBJ2-5, with 11 positions matching TRBD2. Per the germline V gene, CDR1 is MNHEY and CDR2 is SVGAGI. The CDR3 has 17 residues. The junction had 8 bases not matched to a gene; V was cut back by 4 bases and J by 1 base. As DNA, the CDR3 is TGTGCCAGCAGTTCATTCTTAGCGGGGGGGTTCCAAGAGACCCAGTACTTC. Its protein is CASSSFLAGGFQETQYF.

Of note for this clonotype: As the CDR3 is not closed by the conserved phenylalanine or tryptophan, this likely results from a read error. The chain has TRBV3-1 and TRBJ2-4; maybe TRBD1 (7 bases). Per the germline V gene, CDR1 is LGHDT and CDR2 is YNNKEL (reference sequence). This CDR3 is 15 amino acids long. CDR3 sequence reads: CASSQETGRYSIQYC. The DNA for the CDR3 is TGTGCTAGCAGCCAGGAGACAGGGAGGTACAGCATTCAGTACTGC.

This chain links TRBV6-1 with TRBJ2-7; D is perhaps TRBD2 (6 bases). V lost 6 bases, J lost 5 bases, and 17 bases lay in between. Per the germline V gene, CDR1 is MNHNS and CDR2 is SASEGT. The length of the CDR3 is 14 residues. Here the CDR3 DNA reads TGTGCCAGCAGGGAACGCGCTAGCGTCGACGAGCAGTACTTC. It codes for CASRERASVDEQYF.

The table lists this clonotype with a few counts. The J gene is TRBJ2-5, the V gene TRBV5-1; 7 bases agree with TRBD1. V gave up 4 bases and J gave up 7 bases; unmatched junction bases: 13. Germline assignment: CDR1 SGHRS and CDR2 YFSETQ. This CDR3 spans 15 amino acids. CDR3 DNA sequence: TGCGCCAGCAGCCTCCTGACAGGGCAGTATGGGACCCAGTACTTC. Translation: CASSLLTGQYGTQYF. The full variable domain, with the rest looked up from reference TRBV5-1 and TRBJ2-5, is KAGVTQTPRYLIKTRGQQVTLSCSPISGHRSVSWYQQTPGQGLQFLFEYFSETQRNKGNFPGRFSGRQFSNSRSEMNVSTLELGDSALYLCASSLLTGQYGTQYFGPGTRLLVL.

The V gene is TRBV5-1, the J gene TRBJ2-5, with 7 positions matching TRBD1. This CDR3 contains 15 residues. Germline assignment: CDR1 SGHRS and CDR2 YFSETQ. The ends lost 4 bases at V and 1 base at J; junction bases unmatched: 7. In DNA form, the CDR3 reads TGCGCCAGCAGCCGACAGGGATCCTCCCAAGAGACCCAGTACTTC. Protein product: CASSRQGSSQETQYF.